These 3 T cell receptor beta chains came from one sample sequenced in a study of regulatory T cells in long-lasting Graves disease. For TCR beta, libraries came from iRepertoire HTBI primers and Arm-PCR of CDR3 regions. TCRdb recomputed calls from the multiplex PCR reads with MiXCR, one row per CDR3 protein. The table has fewer than 550,000 distinct CDR3 sequences, 15% to 20% seen once. Time point indicated: newly diagnosed GD, antithyroid drugs for less than 3 months. There was RNA extracted from PBMCs, and the TCR library was made from it. The same data also went into a second study, on T cells in Graves' hyperthyroidism and ophthalmopathy.

Specimen: peripheral blood mononuclear cells (PBMCs), collected at new diagnosis, from a patient treated with antithyroid drugs. These receptors all stem from a woman aged 18-29 years with Graves disease.

This rearrangement joins TRBV11-3 to TRBJ2-1; tentative D call: TRBD2 (5 bases). The CDR3 extends over 13 amino acids. Germline values: CDR1 SGHNT, CDR2 YENEEA. The V end was cut by 3 bases, the J end by 6 bases, with 9 bases between. The chain's CDR3 is CASSLKAGNEQFF. In nucleotides, the CDR3 is TGTGCCAGCAGCTTGAAGGCGGGCAATGAGCAGTTCTTC.

The sample holds many counts of this clonotype. This chain connects TRBV6-4 to TRBJ2-3; D might be TRBD1 (6 bases). The CDR3 is made up of 14 amino acids. V was cut by 3 bases and J by 0 bases, with 7 bases left in between. Germline CDR1 reads MRHNA; CDR2 reads SNTAGT. CDR3 nucleotide sequence: TGTGCCAGCAGTGAACAGGGCAGCACAGATACGCAGTATTTT. Translation: CASSEQGSTDTQYF.

The rearrangement joins TRBV4-2 to TRBJ2-1, with 12 bases identical to TRBD1. Germline loops: CDR1 LGHNA, CDR2 YNFKEQ. Trimming removed 1 base from V and 1 base from J; junction bases left unmatched: 2. CDR3 length: 17 amino acids. CDR3 sequence: CASSQGDRGHSYNEQFF. DNA of the CDR3: TGTGCCAGCAGCCAAGGGGACAGGGGGCATTCCTACAATGAGCAGTTCTTC.